This T cell receptor beta chain was identified in a study of neurological immune-mediated disorders. TCRdb passed the 5' RACE reads through MiXCR, listing each CDR3 protein once. The sample consists of 30,000 to 45,000 distinct CDR3 sequences, approximately 4.4% of them appearing once. Germline loops: CDR1 SNHLY, CDR2 FYNNEI. The CDR3 length is 14 residues. The junction had 4 bases not matched to a gene; V was cut back by 8 bases and J by 2 bases. In Maryland, USA, blood bank volunteers were the healthy controls. The sorted libraries started from about a million CD4+ or CD8+ T cells. V usage is TRBV2 and J usage is TRBJ1-3; 9 positions agree with TRBD1. The sequence was obtained from a man in his late teens or twenties in good health. Sequencing used CD4+ T cells from blood. As DNA, the CDR3 is TGTGCCAGCGGGACAGGGAGCGCTGGAAACACCATATATTTT. It is translated as CASGTGSAGNTIYF.